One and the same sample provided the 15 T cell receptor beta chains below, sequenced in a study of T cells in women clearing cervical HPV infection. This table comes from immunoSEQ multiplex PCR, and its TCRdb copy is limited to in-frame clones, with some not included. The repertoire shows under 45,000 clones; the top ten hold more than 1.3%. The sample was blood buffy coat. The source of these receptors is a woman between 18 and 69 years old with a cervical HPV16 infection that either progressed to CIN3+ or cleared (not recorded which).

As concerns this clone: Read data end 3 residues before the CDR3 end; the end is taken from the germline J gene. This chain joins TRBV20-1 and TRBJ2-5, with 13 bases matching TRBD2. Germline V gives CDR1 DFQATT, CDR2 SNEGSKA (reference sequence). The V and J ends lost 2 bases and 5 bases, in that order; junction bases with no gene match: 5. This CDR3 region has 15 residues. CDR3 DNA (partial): TGCAGTGCTAGAACACTAGCGGGAGGGCCGGAGACC. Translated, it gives CSARTLAGGPET. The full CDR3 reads CSARTLAGGPETQYF.

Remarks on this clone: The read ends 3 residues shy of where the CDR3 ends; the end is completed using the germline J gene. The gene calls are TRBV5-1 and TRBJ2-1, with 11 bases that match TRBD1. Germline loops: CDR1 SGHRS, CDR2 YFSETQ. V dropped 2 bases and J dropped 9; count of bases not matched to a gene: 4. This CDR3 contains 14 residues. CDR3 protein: CASSFGQGAGEQFF. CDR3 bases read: TGCGCCAGCAGCTTTGGACAGGGGGCGGGTGAG. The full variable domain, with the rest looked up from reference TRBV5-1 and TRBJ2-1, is KAGVTQTPRYLIKTRGQQVTLSCSPISGHRSVSWYQQTPGQGLQFLFEYFSETQRNKGNFPGRFSGRQFSNSRSEMNVSTLELGDSALYLCASSFGQGAGEQFFGPGTRLTVL.

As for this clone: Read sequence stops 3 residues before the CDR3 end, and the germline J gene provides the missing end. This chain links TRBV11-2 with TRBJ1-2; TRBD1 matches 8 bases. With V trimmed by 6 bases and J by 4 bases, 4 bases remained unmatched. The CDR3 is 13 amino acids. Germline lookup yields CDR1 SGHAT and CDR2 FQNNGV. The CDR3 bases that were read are TGTGCCAGCAGTCGGACAGGGTCCTATGGC. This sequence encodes CASSRTGSYG. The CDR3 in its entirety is CASSRTGSYGYTF.

CDR3 DNA, as far as it was read: TGCAGTGCGGCCCGACTAGCGGGGGTGGCAGATACG. Encoded protein: CSAARLAGVADT. The entire CDR3 reads CSAARLAGVADTQYF. The chain recombines TRBV20-1 with TRBJ2-3; 12 bases map to TRBD2. The read terminates 3 residues before the CDR3 end, so the remaining end is supplied by the germline J gene. CDR3 size: 15 residues. The ends lost 6 bases at V and 4 bases at J; junction bases unmatched: 8. Germline V gene lookup returns CDR1 DFQATT and CDR2 SNEGSKA (reference sequence).

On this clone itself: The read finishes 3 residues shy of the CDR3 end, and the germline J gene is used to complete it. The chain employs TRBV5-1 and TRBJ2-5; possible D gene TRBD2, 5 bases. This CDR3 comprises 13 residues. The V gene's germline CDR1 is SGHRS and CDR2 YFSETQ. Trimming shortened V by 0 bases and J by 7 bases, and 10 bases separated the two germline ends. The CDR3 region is CASSLETEGTQYF. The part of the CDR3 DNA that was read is TGCGCCAGCAGCTTGGAAACCGAGGGGACC.

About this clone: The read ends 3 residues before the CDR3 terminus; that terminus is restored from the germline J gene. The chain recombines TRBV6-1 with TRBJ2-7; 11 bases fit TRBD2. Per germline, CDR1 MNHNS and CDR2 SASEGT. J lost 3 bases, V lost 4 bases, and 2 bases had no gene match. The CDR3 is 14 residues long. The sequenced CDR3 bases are TGTGCCAGCAGTGGACTAGCGGGGCTCTACGAG. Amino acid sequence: CASSGLAGLYE. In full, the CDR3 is CASSGLAGLYEQYF.

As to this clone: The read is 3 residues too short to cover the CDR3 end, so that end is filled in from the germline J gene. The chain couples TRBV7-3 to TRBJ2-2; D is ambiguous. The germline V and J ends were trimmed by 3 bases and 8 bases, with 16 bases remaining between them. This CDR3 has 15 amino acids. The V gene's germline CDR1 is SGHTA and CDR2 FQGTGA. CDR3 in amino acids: CASSFTEASRGELFF. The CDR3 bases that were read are TGTGCCAGCAGCTTTACAGAGGCCTCGAGGGGGGAG.

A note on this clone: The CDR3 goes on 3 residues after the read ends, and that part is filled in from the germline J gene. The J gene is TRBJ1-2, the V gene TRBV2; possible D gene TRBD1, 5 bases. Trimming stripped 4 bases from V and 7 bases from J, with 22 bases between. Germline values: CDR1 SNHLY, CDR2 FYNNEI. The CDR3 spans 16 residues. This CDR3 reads CASSASQGDGGGGYTF. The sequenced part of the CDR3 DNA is TGTGCCAGCAGTGCATCTCAAGGGGACGGCGGGGGTGGC.

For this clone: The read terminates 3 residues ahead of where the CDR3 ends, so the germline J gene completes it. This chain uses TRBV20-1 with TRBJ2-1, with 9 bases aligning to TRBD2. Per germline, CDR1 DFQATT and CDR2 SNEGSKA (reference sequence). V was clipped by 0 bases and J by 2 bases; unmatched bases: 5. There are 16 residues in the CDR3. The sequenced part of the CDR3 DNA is TGCAGTGCTAGAGATCTGGGCGGGGGGGCCTACAATGAG. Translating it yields CSARDLGGGAYNE. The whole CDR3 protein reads CSARDLGGGAYNEQFF.

The CDR3 loop reads CASRVRVYEQYF. CDR3 DNA, as far as it was read: TGTGCCAGCAGGGTCAGAGTTTACGAG. The rearrangement uses TRBV2 and TRBJ2-7; D unclear. The DNA ends 3 residues before the CDR3 does, and the rest of the CDR3 is filled in from the germline J gene. The CDR3 length is 12 residues. Germline-derived CDR1 and CDR2 are SNHLY and FYNNEI. Trimming shortened V by 6 bases and J by 4 bases, and 10 bases separated the two germline ends.

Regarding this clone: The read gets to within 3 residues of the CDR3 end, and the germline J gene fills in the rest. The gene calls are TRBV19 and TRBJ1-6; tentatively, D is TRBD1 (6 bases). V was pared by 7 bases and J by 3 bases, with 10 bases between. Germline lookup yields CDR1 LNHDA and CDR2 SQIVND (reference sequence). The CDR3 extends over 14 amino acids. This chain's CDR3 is CASMTDSYNSPLHF. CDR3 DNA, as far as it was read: TGTGCCAGTATGACGGACAGCTATAATTCACCC.

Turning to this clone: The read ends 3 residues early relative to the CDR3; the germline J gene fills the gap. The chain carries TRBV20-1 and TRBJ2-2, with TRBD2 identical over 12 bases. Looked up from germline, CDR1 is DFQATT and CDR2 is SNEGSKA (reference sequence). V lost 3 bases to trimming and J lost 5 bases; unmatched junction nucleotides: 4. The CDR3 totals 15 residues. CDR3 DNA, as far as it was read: TGCAGTGCTAGGACTAGCGGGAGTAGGACCGGGGAG. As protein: CSARTSGSRTGE. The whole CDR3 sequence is CSARTSGSRTGELFF.

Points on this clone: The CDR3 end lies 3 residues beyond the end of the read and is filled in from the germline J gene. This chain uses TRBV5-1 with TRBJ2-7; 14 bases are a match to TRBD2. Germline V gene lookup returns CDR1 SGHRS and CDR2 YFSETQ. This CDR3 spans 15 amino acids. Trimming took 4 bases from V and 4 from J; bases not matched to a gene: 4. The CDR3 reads CASSGLAGGLYEQYF. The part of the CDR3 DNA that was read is TGCGCCAGCAGCGGACTAGCGGGGGGCTTATACGAG. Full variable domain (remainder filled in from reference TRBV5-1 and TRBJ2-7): KAGVTQTPRYLIKTRGQQVTLSCSPISGHRSVSWYQQTPGQGLQFLFEYFSETQRNKGNFPGRFSGRQFSNSRSEMNVSTLELGDSALYLCASSGLAGGLYEQYFGPGTRLTVT.

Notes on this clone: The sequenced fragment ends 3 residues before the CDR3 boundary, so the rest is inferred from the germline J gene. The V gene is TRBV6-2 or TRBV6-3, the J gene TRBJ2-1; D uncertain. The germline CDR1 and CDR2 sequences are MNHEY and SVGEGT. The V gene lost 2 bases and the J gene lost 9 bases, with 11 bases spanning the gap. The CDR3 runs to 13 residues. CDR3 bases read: TGTGCCAGCAGTTACACGCAGGTTGGTGAG. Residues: CASSYTQVGE. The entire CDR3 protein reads CASSYTQVGEQFF.

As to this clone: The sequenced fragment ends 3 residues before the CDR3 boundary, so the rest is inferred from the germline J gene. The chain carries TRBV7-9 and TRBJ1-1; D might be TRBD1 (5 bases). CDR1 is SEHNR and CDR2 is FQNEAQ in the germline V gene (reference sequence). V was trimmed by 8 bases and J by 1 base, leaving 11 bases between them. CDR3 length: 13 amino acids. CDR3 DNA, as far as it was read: TGTGCCAGCGGAACAGGAAGGAACACTGAA. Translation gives CASGTGRNTE. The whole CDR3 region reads CASGTGRNTEAFF.